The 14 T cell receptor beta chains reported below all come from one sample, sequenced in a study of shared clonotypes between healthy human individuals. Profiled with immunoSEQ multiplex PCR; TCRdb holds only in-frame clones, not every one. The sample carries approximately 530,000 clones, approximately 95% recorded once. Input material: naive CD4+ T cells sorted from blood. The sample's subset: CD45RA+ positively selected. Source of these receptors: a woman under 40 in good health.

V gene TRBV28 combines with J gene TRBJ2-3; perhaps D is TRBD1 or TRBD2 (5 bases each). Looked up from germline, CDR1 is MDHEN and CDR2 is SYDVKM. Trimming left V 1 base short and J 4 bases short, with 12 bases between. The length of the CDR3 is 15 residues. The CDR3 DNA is TGTGCCAGCAGTTTATCTGGGGTGGGACCAGATACGCAGTATTTT. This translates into CASSLSGVGPDTQYF.

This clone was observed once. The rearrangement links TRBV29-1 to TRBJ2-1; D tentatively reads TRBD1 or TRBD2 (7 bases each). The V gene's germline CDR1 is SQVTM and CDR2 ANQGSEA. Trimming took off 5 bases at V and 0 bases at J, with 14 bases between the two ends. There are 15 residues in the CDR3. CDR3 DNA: TGCAGCGTTCTAGGGGGCGGGAGCTCCTACAATGAGCAGTTCTTC. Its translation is CSVLGGGSSYNEQFF.

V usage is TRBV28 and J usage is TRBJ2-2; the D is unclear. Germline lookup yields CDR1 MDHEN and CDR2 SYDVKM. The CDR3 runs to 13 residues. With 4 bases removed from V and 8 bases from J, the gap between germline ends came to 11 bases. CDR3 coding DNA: TGTGCCAGCAGTTCCACCTTCCCGGGGGAGCTGTTTTTT. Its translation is CASSSTFPGELFF. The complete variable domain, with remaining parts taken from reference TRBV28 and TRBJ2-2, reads DVKVTQSSRYLVKRTGEKVFLECVQDMDHENMFWYRQDPGLGLRLIYFSYDVKMKEKGDIPEGYSVSREKKERFSLILESASTNQTSMYLCASSSTFPGELFFGEGSRLTVL.

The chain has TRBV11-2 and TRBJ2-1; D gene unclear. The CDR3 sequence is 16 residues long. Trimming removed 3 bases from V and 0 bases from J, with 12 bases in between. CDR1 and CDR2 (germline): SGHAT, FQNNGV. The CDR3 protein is CASSLTKSSSYNEQFF. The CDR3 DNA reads TGTGCCAGCAGCTTGACGAAGTCGAGCTCCTACAATGAGCAGTTCTTC. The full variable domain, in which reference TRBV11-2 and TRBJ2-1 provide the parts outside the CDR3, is EAGVAQSPRYKIIEKRQSVAFWCNPISGHATLYWYQQILGQGPKLLIQFQNNGVVDDSQLPKDRFSAERLKGVDSTLKIQPAKLEDSAVYLCASSLTKSSSYNEQFFGPGTRLTVL.

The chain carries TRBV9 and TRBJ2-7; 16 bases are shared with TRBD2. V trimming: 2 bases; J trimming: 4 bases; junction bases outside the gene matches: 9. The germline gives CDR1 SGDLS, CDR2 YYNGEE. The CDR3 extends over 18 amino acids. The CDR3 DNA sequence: TGTGCCAGCAGCGTCGGGACTAGCGGGAGGGCTGTGAGATACGAGCAGTACTTC. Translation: CASSVGTSGRAVRYEQYF. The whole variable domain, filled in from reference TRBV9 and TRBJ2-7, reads DSGVTQTPKHLITATGQRVTLRCSPRSGDLSVYWYQQSLDQGLQFLIQYYNGEERAKGNILERFSAQQFPDLHSELNLSSLELGDSALYFCASSVGTSGRAVRYEQYFGPGTRLTVT.

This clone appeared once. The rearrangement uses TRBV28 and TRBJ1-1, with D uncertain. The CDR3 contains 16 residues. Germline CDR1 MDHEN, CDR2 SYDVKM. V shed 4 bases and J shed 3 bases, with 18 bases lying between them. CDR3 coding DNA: TGTGCCAGCAGTTCCCATGGGGTCAGTAGGGACACTGAAGCTTTCTTT. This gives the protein CASSSHGVSRDTEAFF.

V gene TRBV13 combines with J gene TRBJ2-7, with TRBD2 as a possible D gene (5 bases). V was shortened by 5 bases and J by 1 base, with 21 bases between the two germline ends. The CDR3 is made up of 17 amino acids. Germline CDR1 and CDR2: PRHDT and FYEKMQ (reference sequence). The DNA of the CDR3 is TGTGCCAGCAGCGATACCCCGATCGCTAGCCGGTCCTACGAGCAGTACTTC. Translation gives CASSDTPIASRSYEQYF.

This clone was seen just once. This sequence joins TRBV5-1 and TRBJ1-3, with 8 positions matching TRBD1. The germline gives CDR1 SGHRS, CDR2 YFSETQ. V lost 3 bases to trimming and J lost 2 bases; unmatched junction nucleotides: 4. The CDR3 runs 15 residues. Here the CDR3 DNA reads TGCGCCAGCAGCTCATGGACAGGGCCTGGAAACACCATATATTTT. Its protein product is CASSSWTGPGNTIYF.

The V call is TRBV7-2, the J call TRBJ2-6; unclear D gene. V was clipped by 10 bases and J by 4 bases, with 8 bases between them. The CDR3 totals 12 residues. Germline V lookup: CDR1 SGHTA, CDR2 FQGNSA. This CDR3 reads CATGGGANVLTF. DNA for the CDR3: TGTGCCACAGGTGGGGGGGCCAACGTCCTGACTTTC.

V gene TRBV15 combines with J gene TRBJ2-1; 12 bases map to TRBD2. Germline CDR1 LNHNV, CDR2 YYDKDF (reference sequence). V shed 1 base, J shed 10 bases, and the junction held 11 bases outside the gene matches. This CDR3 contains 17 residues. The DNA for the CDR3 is TGTGCCACCAGCAGAGCCCTTGGGAGGACTAGCGGGGAAGAGCAGTTCTTC. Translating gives CATSRALGRTSGEEQFF.

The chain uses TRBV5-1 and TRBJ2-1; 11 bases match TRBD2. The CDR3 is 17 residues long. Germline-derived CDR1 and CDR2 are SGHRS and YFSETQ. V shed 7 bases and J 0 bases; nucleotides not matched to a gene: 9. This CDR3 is CASVASGRTFSYNEQFF. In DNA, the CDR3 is TGCGCCAGCGTGGCTAGCGGGAGGACCTTCTCCTACAATGAGCAGTTCTTC.

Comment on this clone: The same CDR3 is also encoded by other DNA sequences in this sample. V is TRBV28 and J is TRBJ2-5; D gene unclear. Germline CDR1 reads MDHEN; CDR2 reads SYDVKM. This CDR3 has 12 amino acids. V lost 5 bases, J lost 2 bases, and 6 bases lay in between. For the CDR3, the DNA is TGTGCCAGCAGTGTCAGACAAGAGACCCAGTACTTC. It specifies CASSVRQETQYF. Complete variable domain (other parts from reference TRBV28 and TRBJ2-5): DVKVTQSSRYLVKRTGEKVFLECVQDMDHENMFWYRQDPGLGLRLIYFSYDVKMKEKGDIPEGYSVSREKKERFSLILESASTNQTSMYLCASSVRQETQYFGPGTRLLVL.

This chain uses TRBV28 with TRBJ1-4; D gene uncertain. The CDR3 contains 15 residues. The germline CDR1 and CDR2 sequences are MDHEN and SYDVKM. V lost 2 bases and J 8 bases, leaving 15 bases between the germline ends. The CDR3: CASSLKYRLREKLFF. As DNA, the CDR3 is TGTGCCAGCAGTTTAAAATATAGGTTGCGGGAAAAACTGTTTTTT.

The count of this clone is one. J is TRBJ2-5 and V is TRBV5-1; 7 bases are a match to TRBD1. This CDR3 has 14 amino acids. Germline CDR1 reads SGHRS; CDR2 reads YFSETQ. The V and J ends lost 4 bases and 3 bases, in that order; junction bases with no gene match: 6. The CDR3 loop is CASSQGQFKETQYF. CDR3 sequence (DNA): TGCGCCAGCAGCCAGGGACAGTTTAAAGAGACCCAGTACTTC.